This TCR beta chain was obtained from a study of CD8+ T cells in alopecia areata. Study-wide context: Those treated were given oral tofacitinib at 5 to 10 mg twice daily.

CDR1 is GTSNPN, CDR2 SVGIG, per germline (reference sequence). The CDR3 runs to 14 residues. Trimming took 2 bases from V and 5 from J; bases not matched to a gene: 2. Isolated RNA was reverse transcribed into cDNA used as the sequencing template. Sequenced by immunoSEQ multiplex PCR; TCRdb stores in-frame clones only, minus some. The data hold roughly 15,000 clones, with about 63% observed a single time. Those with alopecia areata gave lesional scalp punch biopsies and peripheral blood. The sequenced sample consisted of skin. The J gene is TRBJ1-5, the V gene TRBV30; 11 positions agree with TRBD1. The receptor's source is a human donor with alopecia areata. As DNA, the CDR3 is TGTGCCTGGAGTCCGGGACAGGGGGATCAGCCCCAGCATTTT. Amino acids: CAWSPGQGDQPQHF.